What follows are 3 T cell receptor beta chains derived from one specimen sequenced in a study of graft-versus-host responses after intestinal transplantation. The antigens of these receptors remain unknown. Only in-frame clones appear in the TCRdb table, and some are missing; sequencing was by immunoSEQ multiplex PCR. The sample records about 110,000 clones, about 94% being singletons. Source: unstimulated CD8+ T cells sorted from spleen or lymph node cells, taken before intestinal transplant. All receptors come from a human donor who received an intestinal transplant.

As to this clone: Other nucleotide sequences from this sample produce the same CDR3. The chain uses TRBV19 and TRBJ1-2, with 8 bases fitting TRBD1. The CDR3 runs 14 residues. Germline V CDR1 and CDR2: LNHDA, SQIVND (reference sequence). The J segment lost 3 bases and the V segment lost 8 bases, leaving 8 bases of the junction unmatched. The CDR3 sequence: CASAITGGDYGYTF. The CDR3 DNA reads TGTGCCAGTGCAATCACAGGGGGTGACTATGGCTACACCTTC.

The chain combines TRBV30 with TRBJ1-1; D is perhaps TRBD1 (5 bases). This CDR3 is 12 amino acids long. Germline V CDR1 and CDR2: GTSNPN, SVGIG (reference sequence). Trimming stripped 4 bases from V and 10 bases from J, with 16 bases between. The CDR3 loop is CAWIWMGGVAFF. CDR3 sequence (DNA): TGTGCCTGGATTTGGATGGGAGGGGTAGCTTTCTTT.

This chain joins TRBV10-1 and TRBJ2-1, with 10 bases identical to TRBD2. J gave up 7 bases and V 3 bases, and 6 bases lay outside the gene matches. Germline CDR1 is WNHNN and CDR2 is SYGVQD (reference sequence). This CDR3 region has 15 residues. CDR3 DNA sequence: TGCGCCAGCAGTGATACTAGCGGGACGGTGAATGAGCAGTTCTTC. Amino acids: CASSDTSGTVNEQFF.